These T cell receptor beta chains were read from a single sample in a study of cytomegalovirus exposure and HLA in healthy donors. Assay used: immunoSEQ multiplex PCR; TCRdb lists only in-frame clones, some missing. Of 350,000 or so clones in the sample, around 86% are singletons; the top ten hold about 0.8%. Material for sequencing was PBMCs. The receptors here all came from a woman aged 18-29 years in good health and CMV-seronegative. Each CDR3 is given with its conserved first and last residue. The D gene is left open where the match is weak. Not every row has a clone size; where given, it reads once, few, many or a size class.

d_call | j_call | clone_size | v_call | cdr3_nt | cdr3_aa
. | TRBJ1-1 | . | TRBV6-4 | TGTGCCAGCAGTGACTCCCGGGATCGAAGCTATGCGAACACTGAAGCTTTCTTT | CASSDSRDRSYANTEAFF
. | TRBJ1-5 | once | TRBV27 | TGTGCCAGCAGCATGGGGGGGGCTGCCAATCAGCCCCAGCATTTT | CASSMGGAANQPQHF
. | TRBJ2-7 | . | TRBV5-1 | TGCGCCAGCAGCCTGGCAGGGGTAGGAGGTCGCTACGAGCAGTACTTC | CASSLAGVGGRYEQYF
TRBD2 | TRBJ2-7 | . | TRBV7-3 | TGTGCCAGCAGCTTAACAGGAAAACGACTAGCGGGTCAAGACGAGCAGTACTTC | CASSLTGKRLAGQDEQYF
. | TRBJ2-7 | few | TRBV7-9 | TGTGCCAGCAGCTTACAATCGGGCGAGCAGTACTTC | CASSLQSGEQYF
TRBD1 | TRBJ2-7 | . | TRBV13 | TGTGCCAGCAGCCTAATTGCGGGACAGGGAAACGAGCAGTACTTC | CASSLIAGQGNEQYF
TRBD2 | TRBJ2-7 | . | TRBV11-2 | TGTGCCAGCAGCTTAGATAGTTATAGCGGGAGCTCCTACGAGCAGTACTTC | CASSLDSYSGSSYEQYF
. | TRBJ1-5 | . | TRBV27 | TGTGCCAGCAGTTTATCAGGCAGGGGTTATGATCAGCCCCAGCATTTT | CASSLSGRGYDQPQHF
TRBD1 | TRBJ1-5 | . | TRBV15 | TGTGCCACCAGCAGAGGGACAGGAGAAAATCAGCCCCAGCATTTT | CATSRGTGENQPQHF
. | TRBJ1-5 | . | TRBV4-3 | TGCGCCAGCAGCCAGGGGGGGGGCGGACAGCCCCAGCATTTT | CASSQGGGGQPQHF
TRBD1 | TRBJ2-3 | . | TRBV18 | TGTGCCAGCTCACCACGACAGGGCGATACGCAGTATTTT | CASSPRQGDTQYF
TRBD1 | TRBJ2-7 | . | TRBV6-6 | TGTGCCAGCAGTTACTCAGGACAGGGGGCTTACGAGCAGTACTTC | CASSYSGQGAYEQYF
. | TRBJ1-3 | . | TRBV27 | TGTGCCAGCAGTTCACAGGCTGGAAACACCATATATTTT | CASSSQAGNTIYF
. | TRBJ1-2 | . | TRBV2 | TGTGCCAGCAGTGAGAATCAGGGGAACTATGGCTACACCTTC | CASSENQGNYGYTF
. | TRBJ2-2 | . | TRBV5-6 | TGTGCCAGCAGCTTTTTCGTCGGGGCCGGGGAGCTGTTTTTT | CASSFFVGAGELFF
TRBD2 | TRBJ2-7 | . | TRBV6-5 | TGTGCCAGCACCCGGGCACTAGCGGGTTACGAGCAGTACTTC | CASTRALAGYEQYF
. | TRBJ1-1 | . | TRBV28 | TGTGCCAGCAGTTTAGTCAGGGTGGACACTGAAGCTTTCTTT | CASSLVRVDTEAFF
. | TRBJ1-1 | . | TRBV29-1 | TGCAGCGTTGTAGTAGGGGACACTGAAGCTTTCTTT | CSVVVGDTEAFF
. | TRBJ1-2 | . | TRBV4-3 | TGCGCCAGCAGCCAAGATTTCTGGGAGGTAGGGGCAGGCGGCTACACCTTC | CASSQDFWEVGAGGYTF
. | TRBJ1-3 | . | TRBV7-6 | TGTGCCAGCAGCGCCGGACACCTCTCTGGAAACACCATATATTTT | CASSAGHLSGNTIYF
TRBD2 | TRBJ2-2 | . | TRBV9 | TGTGCCAGCAGCCTCATGTCACTAGCGGGAGCCCCAACCGGGGAGCTGTTTTTT | CASSLMSLAGAPTGELFF
TRBD1 | TRBJ1-2 | once | TRBV29-1 | TGCAGCGTTGAAGGGCAGGGGGCAGGTGGCTACACCTTC | CSVEGQGAGGYTF
. | TRBJ1-5 | . | TRBV5-6 | TGTGCCAGCAGCATGAAGGGGCAGCCCCAGCATTTT | CASSMKGQPQHF
. | TRBJ2-1 | . | TRBV29-1 | TGCAGCGTCCTATCCAGGGGCCACAATGAGCAGTTCTTC | CSVLSRGHNEQFF
TRBD1 | TRBJ2-7 | . | TRBV5-1 | TGCGCCAGCAGCTTGCTGACAGGGGGCCTCGAGCAGTACTTC | CASSLLTGGLEQYF
. | TRBJ2-3 | once | TRBV6-5 | TGTGCCAGCAGTTACTCGAGCGGAGGCCTCACAGATACGCAGTATTTT | CASSYSSGGLTDTQYF
TRBD2 | TRBJ2-7 | . | TRBV19 | TGTGCCAGTAGTAGAGCGGGAGTAGGCGAGCAGTACTTC | CASSRAGVGEQYF
. | TRBJ2-1 | . | TRBV5-4 | TGTGCCAGCAGCTTCGGCGGGCGGAGCTCCTACAATGAGCAGTTCTTC | CASSFGGRSSYNEQFF
. | TRBJ2-7 | . | TRBV10-3 | TGTGCCATCAGTGAGTCTACCTACGAGCAGTACTTC | CAISESTYEQYF
. | TRBJ2-2 | once | TRBV9 | TGTGCCAGCAGCGCCTTTTCCGGGGAGCTGTTTTTT | CASSAFSGELFF
. | TRBJ1-5 | . | TRBV6-5 | TGTGCCAGCAGTCGGGGAGGCCCAACTCAGCCCCAGCATTTT | CASSRGGPTQPQHF
. | TRBJ2-5 | . | TRBV7-2 | TGTGCCAGCAGCTCCCAAATGGGGCGAGAGACCCAGTACTTC | CASSSQMGRETQYF
. | TRBJ2-7 | . | TRBV11-3 | TGTGCCAGCAGCTCCCACGGGGGGCAGGGGGCTTACGAGCAGTACTTC | CASSSHGGQGAYEQYF
. | TRBJ2-7 | . | TRBV13 | TGTGCCAGCAGCTTATTGGGACAAGACCTCTACGAGCAGTACTTC | CASSLLGQDLYEQYF
. | TRBJ2-3 | . | TRBV6-6 | TGTGCCAGCACCCCAACTGGGGGCGGAGATACGCAGTATTTT | CASTPTGGGDTQYF
TRBD2 | TRBJ2-1 | . | TRBV5-1 | TGCGCCACCGGGACTAGCGGGACTAATGAGCAGTTCTTC | CATGTSGTNEQFF
. | TRBJ2-2 | . | TRBV5-1 | TGCGCCAGCAGCACGGTCGGGGAGCTGTTTTTT | CASSTVGELFF
. | TRBJ1-3 | . | TRBV5-4 | TGTGCCAGCAGCTCCGGAGGAATCGGTATACTCTCTGGAAACACCATATATTTT | CASSSGGIGILSGNTIYF
TRBD2 | TRBJ2-2 | . | TRBV5-4 | TGTGCCAGCAGCTGGGGGGGTTCCACCGGGGAGCTGTTTTTT | CASSWGGSTGELFF
TRBD2 | TRBJ2-7 | few | TRBV7-2 | TGTGCCAGCAGCCCACGAGGAGCGGGAGGTCCTGCCTACGAGCAGTACTTC | CASSPRGAGGPAYEQYF
. | TRBJ2-3 | . | TRBV7-3 | TGTGCCAGCAGCTTGTCTGGAGGTACGCAGTATTTT | CASSLSGGTQYF
TRBD2 | TRBJ2-1 | . | TRBV5-1 | TGCGCCAGCAGCCTAGGGACTAGCGGGGAGTACAATGAGCAGTTCTTC | CASSLGTSGEYNEQFF
TRBD1 | TRBJ1-1 | . | TRBV6-5 | TGTGCCAGCAGTTCAAGGACAGGAGGCACTGAAGCTTTCTTT | CASSSRTGGTEAFF
TRBD2 | TRBJ2-7 | . | TRBV27 | TGTGCCAGCAGTCCAGGGAGGGTATCCTACGAGCAGTACTTC | CASSPGRVSYEQYF
. | TRBJ1-2 | few | TRBV18 | TGTGCCAGCTCACCCGACCTGGAGGAAGGCGGCTACACCTTC | CASSPDLEEGGYTF
TRBD1 | TRBJ2-3 | . | TRBV10-3 | TGTGCCATCAGGGTTGATACCGGAGGACAGGGGGGGGATACGCAGTATTTT | CAIRVDTGGQGGDTQYF
TRBD2 | TRBJ2-2 | . | TRBV4-3 | TGCGCCAGCAGCTATCTAGCGGGAGGAACCGGGGAGCTGTTTTTT | CASSYLAGGTGELFF
TRBD1 | TRBJ2-7 | . | TRBV5-4 | TGTGCCAGCAGCCGGGACAGGAGCTCCTACGAGCAGTACTTC | CASSRDRSSYEQYF
TRBD2 | TRBJ2-3 | . | TRBV27 | TGTGCCAGCAGTTTATCTAGCGGGTGGACAGATACGCAGTATTTT | CASSLSSGWTDTQYF
. | TRBJ2-7 | . | TRBV5-1 | TGCGCCAGCAGCGACGGACACCTGCCTTACGAGCAGTACTTC | CASSDGHLPYEQYF
. | TRBJ1-5 | . | TRBV21-1 | TGTGCCAGATACTGGACACTTAGCAATCAGCCCCAGCATTTT | CARYWTLSNQPQHF
. | TRBJ2-1 | . | TRBV7-3 | TGTGCCAGCAGCCCCGACACCTTACCCTACAATGAGCAGTTCTTC | CASSPDTLPYNEQFF
TRBD1 | TRBJ2-7 | . | TRBV7-3 | TGTGCCAGCAGCCCCTCCCGGGACAGGGTTCAGTACTTC | CASSPSRDRVQYF
. | TRBJ1-5 | . | TRBV19 | TGTGCCAGTAGTATTTCTAAAGGGGGGGTCCATCAGCCCCAGCATTTT | CASSISKGGVHQPQHF
TRBD1 | TRBJ2-7 | . | TRBV18 | TGTGCCAGCTCTCAAACACAGGGGGGCCCCTACGAGCAGTACTTC | CASSQTQGGPYEQYF
. | TRBJ2-1 | . | TRBV14 | TGTGCCAGCAGCGCAGACAGGGAGGCCTACAATGAGCAGTTCTTC | CASSADREAYNEQFF
. | TRBJ1-1 | . | TRBV19 | TGTGCCAGTAGCCCCATCCGCGGCACTGAAGCTTTCTTT | CASSPIRGTEAFF